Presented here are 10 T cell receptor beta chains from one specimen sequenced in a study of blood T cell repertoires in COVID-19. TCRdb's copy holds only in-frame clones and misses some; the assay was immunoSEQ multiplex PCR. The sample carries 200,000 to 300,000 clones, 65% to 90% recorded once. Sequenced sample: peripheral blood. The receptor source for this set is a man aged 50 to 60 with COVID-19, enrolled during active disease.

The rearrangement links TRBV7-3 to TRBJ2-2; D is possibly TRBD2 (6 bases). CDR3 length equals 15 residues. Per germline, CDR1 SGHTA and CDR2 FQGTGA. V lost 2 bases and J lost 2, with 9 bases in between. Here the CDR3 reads CASSLAGTNTGELFF. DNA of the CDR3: TGTGCCAGCAGCTTAGCCGGGACTAACACCGGGGAGCTGTTTTTT.

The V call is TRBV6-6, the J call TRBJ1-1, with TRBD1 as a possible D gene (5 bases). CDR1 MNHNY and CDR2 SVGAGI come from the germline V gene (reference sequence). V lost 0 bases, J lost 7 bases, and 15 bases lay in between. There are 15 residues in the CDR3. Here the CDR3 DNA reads TGTGCCAGCAGTTACTCGAGGCAGGGAACCAATGAAGCTTTCTTT. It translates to CASSYSRQGTNEAFF.

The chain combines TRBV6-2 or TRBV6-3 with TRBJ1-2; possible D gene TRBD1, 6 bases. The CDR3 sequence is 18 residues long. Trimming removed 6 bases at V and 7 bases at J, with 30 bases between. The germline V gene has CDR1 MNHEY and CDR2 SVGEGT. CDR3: CASSPPSMGAWPRRGYTF. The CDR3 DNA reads TGTGCCAGCAGCCCACCCTCGATGGGGGCCTGGCCGAGGCGTGGCTACACCTTC.

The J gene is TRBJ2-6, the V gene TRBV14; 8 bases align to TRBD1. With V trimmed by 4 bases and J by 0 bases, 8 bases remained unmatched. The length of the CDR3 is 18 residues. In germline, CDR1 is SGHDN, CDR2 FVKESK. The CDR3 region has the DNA TGTGCCAGCAGCCCACGGACAGGGAGGTCCTCTGGGGCCAACGTCCTGACTTTC. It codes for CASSPRTGRSSGANVLTF.

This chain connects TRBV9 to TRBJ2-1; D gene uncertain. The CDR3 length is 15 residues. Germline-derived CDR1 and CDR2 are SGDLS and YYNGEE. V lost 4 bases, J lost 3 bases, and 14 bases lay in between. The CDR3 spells CASSLQSNLYNEQFF. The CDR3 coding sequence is TGTGCCAGCAGCCTACAGAGTAACCTCTACAATGAGCAGTTCTTC. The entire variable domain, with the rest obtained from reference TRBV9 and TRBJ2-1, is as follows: DSGVTQTPKHLITATGQRVTLRCSPRSGDLSVYWYQQSLDQGLQFLIQYYNGEERAKGNILERFSAQQFPDLHSELNLSSLELGDSALYFCASSLQSNLYNEQFFGPGTRLTVL.

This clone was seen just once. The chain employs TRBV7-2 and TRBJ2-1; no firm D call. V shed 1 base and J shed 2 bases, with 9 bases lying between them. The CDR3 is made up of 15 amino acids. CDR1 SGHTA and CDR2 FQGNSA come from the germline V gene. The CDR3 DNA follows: TGTGCCAGCAGCTTAGTCACGGGTCCCTACAATGAGCAGTTCTTC. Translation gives CASSLVTGPYNEQFF.

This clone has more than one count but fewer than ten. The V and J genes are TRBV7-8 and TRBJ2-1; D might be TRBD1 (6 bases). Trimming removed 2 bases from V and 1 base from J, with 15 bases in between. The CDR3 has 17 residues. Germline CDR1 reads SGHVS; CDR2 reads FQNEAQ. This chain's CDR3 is CASSLFGRGVSYNEQFF. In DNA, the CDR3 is TGTGCCAGCAGCTTATTCGGCAGGGGTGTTTCCTACAATGAGCAGTTCTTC.

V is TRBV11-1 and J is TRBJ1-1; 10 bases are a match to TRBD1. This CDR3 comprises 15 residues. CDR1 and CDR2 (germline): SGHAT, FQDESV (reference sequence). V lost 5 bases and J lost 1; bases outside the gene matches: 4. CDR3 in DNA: TGTGCCAGCAGCCTTGACAGGGGGCCGAACACTGAAGCTTTCTTT. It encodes CASSLDRGPNTEAFF. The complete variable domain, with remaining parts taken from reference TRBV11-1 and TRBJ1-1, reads EAEVAQSPRYKITEKSQAVAFWCDPISGHATLYWYRQILGQGPELLVQFQDESVVDDSQLPKDRFSAERLKGVDSTLKIQPAELGDSAMYLCASSLDRGPNTEAFFGQGTRLTVV.

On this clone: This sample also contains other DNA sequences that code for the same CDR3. The CDR3 region has the DNA TGTGCCAGCAGTTTTACAGGCTACGAGCAGTACTTC. Translating gives CASSFTGYEQYF. The V call is TRBV12-3 or TRBV12-4, the J call TRBJ2-7, with a tentative D call TRBD1 (5 bases). Trimming left V 3 bases short and J 3 bases short, with 6 bases between. This CDR3 region has 12 residues.

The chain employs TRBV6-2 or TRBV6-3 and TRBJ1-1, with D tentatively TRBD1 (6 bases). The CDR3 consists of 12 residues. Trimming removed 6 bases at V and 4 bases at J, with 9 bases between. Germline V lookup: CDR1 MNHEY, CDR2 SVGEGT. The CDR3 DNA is TGTGCCAGCAGCCAGGACAGCACTGAAGCTTTCTTT. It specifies CASSQDSTEAFF.